Listed below are T cell receptor beta chains from one sample, sequenced in a study of monozygotic twins with inflammatory bowel disease. No DNA is given; TCRdb re-called the 5' RACE reads and lists each CDR3 protein once. This table holds some 210,000 distinct CDR3 sequences. The sample was blood. The receptors originated from a human donor with ulcerative colitis or Crohn's disease, or a healthy co-twin of an affected twin (not recorded which). The CDR3 runs from the conserved cysteine through the conserved F or W.

J gene	V gene	CDR3 protein
TRBJ2-7	TRBV10-3	CAISEVAYEQYF
TRBJ1-1	TRBV7-9	CASSPPRSIEAFF
TRBJ2-1	TRBV20-1	CSAPRSRATTHNEQFF
TRBJ1-1	TRBV28	CASSYLGTGWRNTEAFF
TRBJ1-2	TRBV6-1	CASMAGPPGGGYTF
TRBJ1-5	TRBV19	CASRPIMGISNQPQHF
TRBJ2-3	TRBV5-1	CASSLSGASTDTQYF
TRBJ1-1	TRBV7-7	CASSQQQGTEAFF
TRBJ1-2	TRBV3-1	CASSFQTGVNYGYTF
TRBJ1-1	TRBV20-1	CSASGVGKEAEAFF
TRBJ2-3	TRBV5-1	CASSSLGTSIPDTQYF
TRBJ2-3	TRBV6-4	CASSDSSGAHTDTQYF
TRBJ2-3	TRBV19	CASSIIREGTQYF
TRBJ2-5	TRBV6-5	CASSYSSGETQYF
TRBJ1-1	TRBV4-1	CASSQAGTGNTEAFF
TRBJ2-7	TRBV20-1	CSATSTGTHEQYF
TRBJ1-1	TRBV5-1	CASSLVGQQNTEAFF
TRBJ2-5	TRBV7-6	CASSLNVGWIYQETQYF
TRBJ1-4	TRBV7-9	CASRRTGSDEKLFF
TRBJ2-1	TRBV12-3/TRBV12-4	CASSLGYGREYNEQFF
TRBJ2-7	TRBV24-1	CATSDPPRTGPPSYEQYF
TRBJ2-1	TRBV13	CASTQGYNEQFF
TRBJ2-3	TRBV6-1	CASSGAGFVTDTQYF
TRBJ2-7	TRBV5-1	CASSRGIDEQYF
TRBJ1-5	TRBV20-1	CSARLVSNQPQHF
TRBJ2-3	TRBV28	CASRGQGAGTDTQYF
TRBJ2-3	TRBV7-2	CASIQRGTSDTQYF
TRBJ1-1	TRBV5-1	CASRTSTGPVMNTEAFF